The 11 T cell receptor beta chains below all came from one sample that was sequenced in a study of blood T cell repertoires in COVID-19 (TCRdb year 2020). Library method: the immunoSEQ multiplex PCR assay. This immuneACCESS table, as held by TCRdb, lists in-frame sequences with V and J called but not all clones. Of the missing ones, under half trace to an unresolved V gene in checked studies; the others have no known cause. Present in this sample are about 220,000 clones, 82% of which were seen just once. The ten largest make up roughly 3.5% of the sample. Sequenced sample: PBMCs or T cells enriched from blood (not recorded which). The receptors shown here come from a woman aged 55-69 years who had recovered from COVID-19.

The chain links TRBV18 to TRBJ2-3; tentative D call: TRBD1 (5 bases). V dropped 3 bases and J dropped 2 bases, with 12 bases sitting between them. The CDR3 totals 15 residues. The germline V gene encodes CDR1 KGHSH and CDR2 LQKENI. The CDR3 region has the DNA TGTGCCAGCTCACCTAGCCAGGGAAACACAGATACGCAGTATTTT. Its translation: CASSPSQGNTDTQYF. Full variable domain (outside the CDR3, taken from reference TRBV18 and TRBJ2-3): NAGVMQNPRHLVRRRGQEARLRCSPMKGHSHVYWYRQLPEEGLKFMVYLQKENIIDESGMPKERFSAEFPKEGPSILRIQQVVRGDSAAYFCASSPSQGNTDTQYFGPGTRLTVL.

The rearrangement joins TRBV5-6 to TRBJ2-3, with 7 bases fitting TRBD2. The CDR3 extends over 15 amino acids. V trimming: 4 bases; J trimming: 4 bases; junction bases outside the gene matches: 9. Germline V gene data show CDR1 as SGHDT and CDR2 as YYEEEE. This CDR3 is CASSRDYRYPDTQYF. DNA of the CDR3: TGTGCCAGCAGCCGGGACTATCGCTACCCAGATACGCAGTATTTT.

This chain connects TRBV7-6 to TRBJ2-5, with 7 bases identical to TRBD2. Germline-derived CDR1 and CDR2 are SGHVS and FNYEAQ. The CDR3 totals 15 residues. V lost 5 bases to trimming and J lost 2 bases; unmatched junction nucleotides: 8. CDR3 nucleotides: TGTGCCAGCAGCCCCCCTAGCGGAAAGCAAGAGACCCAGTACTTC. Its translation is CASSPPSGKQETQYF.

This rearrangement joins TRBV18 to TRBJ1-1, with D hard to call. Germline CDR1 KGHSH, CDR2 LQKENI. V gave up 3 bases and J gave up 0 bases, with 2 bases separating them. The CDR3 totals 12 residues. CDR3 DNA sequence: TGTGCCAGCTCACCTATGAACACTGAAGCTTTCTTT. It codes for CASSPMNTEAFF.

The CDR3 bases are TGTGCCAGCAGTTACCGGGATTCAAAGGCCGGTAATTCACCCCTCCACTTT. Translating it yields CASSYRDSKAGNSPLHF. The chain employs TRBV6-2 or TRBV6-3 and TRBJ1-6; D is unresolved. Trimming shortened V by 2 bases and J by 6 bases, and 17 bases separated the two germline ends. The CDR3 runs 17 residues. Germline CDR1 reads MNHEY; CDR2 reads SVGEGT.

This chain joins TRBV5-8 and TRBJ1-1; possibly TRBD1 for D (5 bases). V gave up 4 bases and J gave up 0 bases, with 13 bases separating them. CDR3 length: 15 residues. Germline CDR1 reads SGHTS; CDR2 reads YDEGEE. This CDR3 reads CASSVRQILNTEAFF. The CDR3 coding sequence is TGTGCCAGCAGCGTTCGACAGATCCTGAACACTGAAGCTTTCTTT.

J is TRBJ1-5 and V is TRBV19; D is unclear. The ends were cut back, 7 bases at V and 4 bases at J, with 11 bases in the middle. Germline lookup yields CDR1 LNHDA and CDR2 SQIVND (reference sequence). This CDR3 region has 13 residues. The CDR3 here is CASTERQNQPQHF. CDR3 nucleotide sequence: TGTGCCAGTACTGAGCGGCAGAATCAGCCCCAGCATTTT.

The rearrangement links TRBV4-2 to TRBJ1-2; D call uncertain. The V gene's germline CDR1 is LGHNA and CDR2 YNFKEQ. This CDR3 comprises 13 residues. V was shortened by 0 bases and J by 7 bases, with 9 bases between the two germline ends. For the CDR3, the DNA is TGTGCCAGCAGCCAAGACGGAGACCTTGGCTACACCTTC. Translated: CASSQDGDLGYTF.

The table lists this clone with a count of one. The rearrangement uses TRBV5-1 and TRBJ1-1; 11 bases map to TRBD1. The CDR3 contains 15 residues. CDR1 SGHRS and CDR2 YFSETQ come from the germline V gene. V gave up 5 bases and J gave up 7 bases; unmatched junction bases: 10. DNA for the CDR3: TGCGCCAGCAGTTTGATTGGACAGGGGGCCGTTGAAGCTTTCTTT. Protein sequence: CASSLIGQGAVEAFF. The full variable domain, completed using reference TRBV5-1 and TRBJ1-1, is KAGVTQTPRYLIKTRGQQVTLSCSPISGHRSVSWYQQTPGQGLQFLFEYFSETQRNKGNFPGRFSGRQFSNSRSEMNVSTLELGDSALYLCASSLIGQGAVEAFFGQGTRLTVV.

The chain joins TRBV7-9 to TRBJ2-2; D perhaps matches TRBD2 (5 bases). The CDR3 totals 15 residues. Trimming removed 1 base at V and 4 bases at J, with 10 bases between. Per germline, CDR1 SEHNR and CDR2 FQNEAQ (reference sequence). For the CDR3, the DNA is TGTGCCAGCAGCTTAGTAACTAGTCGCACCGGGGAGCTGTTTTTT. Translation gives CASSLVTSRTGELFF.

This clone occurred once. Here the CDR3 reads CASSSPFTGVRAYEQYF. CDR3 in DNA: TGTGCCAGCAGCTCCCCTTTTACAGGGGTTCGCGCCTACGAGCAGTACTTC. This chain connects TRBV5-6 to TRBJ2-7; 7 bases map to TRBD1. V lost 3 bases, J lost 2 bases, and 14 bases stayed unmatched. CDR1 is SGHDT and CDR2 is YYEEEE in the germline V gene. There are 17 residues in the CDR3.